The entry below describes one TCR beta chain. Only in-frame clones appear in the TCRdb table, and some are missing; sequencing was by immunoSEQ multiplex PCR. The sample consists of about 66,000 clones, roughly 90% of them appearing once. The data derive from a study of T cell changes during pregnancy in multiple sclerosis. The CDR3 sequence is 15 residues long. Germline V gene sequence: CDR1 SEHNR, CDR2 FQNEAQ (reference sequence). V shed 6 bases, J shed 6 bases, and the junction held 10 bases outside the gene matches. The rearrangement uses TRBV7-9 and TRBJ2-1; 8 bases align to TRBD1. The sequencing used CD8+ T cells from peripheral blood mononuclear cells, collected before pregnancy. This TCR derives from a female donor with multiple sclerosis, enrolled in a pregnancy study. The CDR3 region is CASSPQGERSNEQFF. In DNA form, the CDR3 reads TGTGCCAGCAGTCCACAGGGGGAACGCAGCAATGAGCAGTTCTTC.